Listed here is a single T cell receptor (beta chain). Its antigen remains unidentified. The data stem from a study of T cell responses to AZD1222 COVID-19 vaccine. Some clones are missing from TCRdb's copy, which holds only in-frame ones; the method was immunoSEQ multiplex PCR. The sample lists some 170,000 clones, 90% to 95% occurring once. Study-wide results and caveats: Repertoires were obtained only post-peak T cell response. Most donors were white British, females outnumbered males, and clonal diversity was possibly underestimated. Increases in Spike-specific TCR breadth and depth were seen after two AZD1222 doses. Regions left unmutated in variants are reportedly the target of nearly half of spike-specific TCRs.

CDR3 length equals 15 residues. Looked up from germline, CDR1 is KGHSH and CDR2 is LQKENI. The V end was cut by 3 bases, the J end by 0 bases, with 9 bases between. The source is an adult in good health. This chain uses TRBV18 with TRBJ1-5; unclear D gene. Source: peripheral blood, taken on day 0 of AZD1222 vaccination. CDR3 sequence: CASSPGPISNQPQHF. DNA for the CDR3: TGTGCCAGCTCACCGGGCCCCATTAGCAATCAGCCCCAGCATTTT.